This T cell receptor beta chain emerged from a study of T cells after somatic rescue of genetic block. Assay: immunoSEQ multiplex PCR; the TCRdb copy retains only in-frame clones and omits some. The table lists tens of thousands of clones, just under 90% of them singletons. The CDR3 runs to 12 residues. Trimming removed 1 base at V and 10 bases at J, with 9 bases between. CDR1 is SGHRS, CDR2 YFSETQ, per germline. The rearrangement uses TRBV5-1 and TRBJ2-1; D uncertain. Input material: peripheral blood mononuclear cells (PBMCs). This TCR derives from a woman between 18 and 30 years old. This CDR3 reads CASSLLPGEQFF. CDR3 coding DNA: TGCGCCAGCAGCTTGCTTCCCGGGGAGCAGTTCTTC.